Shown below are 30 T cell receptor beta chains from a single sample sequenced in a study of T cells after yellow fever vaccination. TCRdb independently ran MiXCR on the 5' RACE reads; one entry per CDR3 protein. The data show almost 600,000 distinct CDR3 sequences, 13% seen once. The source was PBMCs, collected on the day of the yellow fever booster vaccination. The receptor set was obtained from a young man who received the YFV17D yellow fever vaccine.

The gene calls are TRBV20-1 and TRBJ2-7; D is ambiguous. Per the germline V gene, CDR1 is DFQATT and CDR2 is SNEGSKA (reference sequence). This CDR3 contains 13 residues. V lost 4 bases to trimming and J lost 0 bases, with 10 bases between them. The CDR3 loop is CSATRPDSYEQYF. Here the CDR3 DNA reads TGCAGTGCTACGCGGCCAGACTCCTACGAGCAGTACTTC.

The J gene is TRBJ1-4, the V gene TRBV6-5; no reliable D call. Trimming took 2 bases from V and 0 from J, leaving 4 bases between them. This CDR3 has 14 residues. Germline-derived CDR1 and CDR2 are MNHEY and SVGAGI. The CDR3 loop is CASSYVATNEKLFF. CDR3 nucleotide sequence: TGTGCCAGCAGTTACGTTGCAACTAATGAAAAACTGTTTTTT.

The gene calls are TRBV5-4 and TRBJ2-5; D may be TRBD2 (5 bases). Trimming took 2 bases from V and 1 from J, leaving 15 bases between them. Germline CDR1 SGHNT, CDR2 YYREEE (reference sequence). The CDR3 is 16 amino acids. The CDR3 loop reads CASSFGPEGSQETQYF. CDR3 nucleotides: TGTGCCAGCAGCTTTGGGCCAGAAGGGAGCCAAGAGACCCAGTACTTC.

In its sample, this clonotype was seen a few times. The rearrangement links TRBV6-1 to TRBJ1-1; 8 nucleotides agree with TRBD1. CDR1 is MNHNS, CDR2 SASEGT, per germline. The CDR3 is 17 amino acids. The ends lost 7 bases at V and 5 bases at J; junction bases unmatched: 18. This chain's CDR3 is CASTFTSDRGGITEAFF. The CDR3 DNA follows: TGTGCCAGCACCTTTACCTCCGACAGGGGTGGTATTACTGAAGCTTTCTTT.

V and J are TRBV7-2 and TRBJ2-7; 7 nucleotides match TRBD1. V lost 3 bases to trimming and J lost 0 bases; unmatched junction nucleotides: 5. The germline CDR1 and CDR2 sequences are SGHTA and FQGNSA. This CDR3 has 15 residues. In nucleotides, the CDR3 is TGTGCCAGCAGCTTTCGACAGGGAAACTCCTACGAGCAGTACTTC. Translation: CASSFRQGNSYEQYF.

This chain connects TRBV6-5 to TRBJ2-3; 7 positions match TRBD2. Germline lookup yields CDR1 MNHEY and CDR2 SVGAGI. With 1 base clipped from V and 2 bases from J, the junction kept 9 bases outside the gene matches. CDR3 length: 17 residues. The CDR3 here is CASSYFPPGLSTDTQYF. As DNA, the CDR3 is TGTGCCAGCAGTTACTTCCCTCCGGGACTATCCACAGATACGCAGTATTTT.

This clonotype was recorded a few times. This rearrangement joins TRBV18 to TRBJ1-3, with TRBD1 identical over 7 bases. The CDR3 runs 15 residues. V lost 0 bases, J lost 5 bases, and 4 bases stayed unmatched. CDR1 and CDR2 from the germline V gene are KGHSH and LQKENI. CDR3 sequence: CASSPPGQPRNTIYF. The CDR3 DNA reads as TGTGCCAGCTCACCACCGGGACAGCCTAGAAACACCATATATTTT. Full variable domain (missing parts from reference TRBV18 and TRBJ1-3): NAGVMQNPRHLVRRRGQEARLRCSPMKGHSHVYWYRQLPEEGLKFMVYLQKENIIDESGMPKERFSAEFPKEGPSILRIQQVVRGDSAAYFCASSPPGQPRNTIYFGEGSWLTVV.

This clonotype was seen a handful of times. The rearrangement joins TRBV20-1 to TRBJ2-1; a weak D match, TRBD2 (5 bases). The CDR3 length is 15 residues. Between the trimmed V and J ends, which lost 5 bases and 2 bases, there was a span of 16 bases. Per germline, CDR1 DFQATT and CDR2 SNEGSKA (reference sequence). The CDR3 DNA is TGCAGTGCTCCGAGTGGGAGTAGCGCCTACAATGAGCAGTTCTTC. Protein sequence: CSAPSGSSAYNEQFF.

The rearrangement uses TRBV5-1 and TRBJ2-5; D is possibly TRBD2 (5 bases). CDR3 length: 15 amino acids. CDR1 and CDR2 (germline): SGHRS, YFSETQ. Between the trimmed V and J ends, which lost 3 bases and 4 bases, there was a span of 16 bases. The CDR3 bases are TGCGCCAGCAGCTCAATTGATGGCCGGGGAGAGACCCAGTACTTC. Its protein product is CASSSIDGRGETQYF.

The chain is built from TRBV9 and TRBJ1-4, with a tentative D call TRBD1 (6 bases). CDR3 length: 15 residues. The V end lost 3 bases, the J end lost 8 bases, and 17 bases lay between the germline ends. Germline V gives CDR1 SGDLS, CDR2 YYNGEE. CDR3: CASSAWGRGLEKLFF. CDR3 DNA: TGTGCCAGCAGCGCCTGGGGCAGGGGACTCGAAAAACTGTTTTTT.

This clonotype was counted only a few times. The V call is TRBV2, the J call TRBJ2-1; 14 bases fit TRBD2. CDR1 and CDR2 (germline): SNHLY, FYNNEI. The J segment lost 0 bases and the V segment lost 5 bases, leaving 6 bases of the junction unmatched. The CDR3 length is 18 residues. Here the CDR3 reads CASSSRTSGRSSYNEQFF. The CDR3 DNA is TGTGCCAGCAGTTCACGGACTAGCGGGAGGAGCTCCTACAATGAGCAGTTCTTC.

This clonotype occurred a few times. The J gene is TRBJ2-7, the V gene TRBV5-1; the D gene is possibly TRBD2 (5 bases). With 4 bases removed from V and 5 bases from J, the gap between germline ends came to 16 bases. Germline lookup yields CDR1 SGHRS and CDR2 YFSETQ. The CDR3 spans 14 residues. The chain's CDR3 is CASSPDFPGNEQYF. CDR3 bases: TGCGCCAGCAGCCCCGATTTCCCGGGGAACGAGCAGTACTTC.

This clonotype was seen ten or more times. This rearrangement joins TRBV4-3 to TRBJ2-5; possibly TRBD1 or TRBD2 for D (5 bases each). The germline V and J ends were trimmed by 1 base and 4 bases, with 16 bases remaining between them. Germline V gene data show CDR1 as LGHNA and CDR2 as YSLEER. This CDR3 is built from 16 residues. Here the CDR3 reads CASSQVSGGTGETQYF. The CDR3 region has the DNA TGCGCCAGCAGCCAAGTTTCTGGGGGTACCGGAGAGACCCAGTACTTC.

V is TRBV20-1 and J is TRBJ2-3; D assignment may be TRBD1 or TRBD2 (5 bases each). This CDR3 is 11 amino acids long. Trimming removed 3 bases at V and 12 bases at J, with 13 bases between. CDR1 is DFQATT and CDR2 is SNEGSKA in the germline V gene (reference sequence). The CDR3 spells CSASDGALQYF. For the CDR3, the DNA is TGCAGTGCTAGCGACGGGGCCCTCCAGTATTTT.

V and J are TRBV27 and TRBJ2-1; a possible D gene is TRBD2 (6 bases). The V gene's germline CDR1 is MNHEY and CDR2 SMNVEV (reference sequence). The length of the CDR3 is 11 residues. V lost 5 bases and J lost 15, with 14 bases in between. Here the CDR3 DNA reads TGTGCCAGCAGTACGACTAGGAGGGTGTTCTTC. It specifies CASSTTRRVFF.

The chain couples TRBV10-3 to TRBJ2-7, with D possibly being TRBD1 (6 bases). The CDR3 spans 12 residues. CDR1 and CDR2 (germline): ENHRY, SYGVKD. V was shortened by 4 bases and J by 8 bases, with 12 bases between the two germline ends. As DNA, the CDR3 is TGTGCCATCAGTGTTGGTAGGGACAAGCAGTACTTC. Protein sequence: CAISVGRDKQYF.

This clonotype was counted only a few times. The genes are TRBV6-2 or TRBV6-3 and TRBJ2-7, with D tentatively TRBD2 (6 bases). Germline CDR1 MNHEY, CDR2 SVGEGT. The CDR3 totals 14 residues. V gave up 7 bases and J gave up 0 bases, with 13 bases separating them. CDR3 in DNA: TGTGCCAGCACCTTAGCGGCTAGCTCCTACGAGCAGTACTTC. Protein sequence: CASTLAASSYEQYF.

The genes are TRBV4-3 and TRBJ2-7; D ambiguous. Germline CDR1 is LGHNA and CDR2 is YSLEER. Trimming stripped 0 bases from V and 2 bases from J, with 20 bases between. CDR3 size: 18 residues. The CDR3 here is CASSQDSHGISAPYEQYF. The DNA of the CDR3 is TGCGCCAGCAGCCAAGATTCCCATGGTATATCCGCACCCTACGAGCAGTACTTC.

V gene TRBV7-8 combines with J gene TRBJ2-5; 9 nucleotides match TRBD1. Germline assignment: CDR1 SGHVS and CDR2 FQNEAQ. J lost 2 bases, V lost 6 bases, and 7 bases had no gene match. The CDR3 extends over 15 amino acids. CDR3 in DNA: TGTGCCAGCAGGACAGGGGGTTACCCGCAAGAGACCCAGTACTTC. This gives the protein CASRTGGYPQETQYF.

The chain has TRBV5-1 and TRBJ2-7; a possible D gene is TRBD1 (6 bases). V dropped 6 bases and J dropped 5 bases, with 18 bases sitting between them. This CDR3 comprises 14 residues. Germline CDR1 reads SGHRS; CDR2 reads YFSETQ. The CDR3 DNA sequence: TGCGCCAGCACAAAGACAGGCGATAGGAACGAGCAGTACTTC. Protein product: CASTKTGDRNEQYF.

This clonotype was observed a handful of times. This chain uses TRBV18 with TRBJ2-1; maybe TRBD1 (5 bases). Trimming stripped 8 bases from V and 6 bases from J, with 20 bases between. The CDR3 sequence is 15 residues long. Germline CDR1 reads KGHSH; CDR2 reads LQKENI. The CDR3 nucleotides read TGTGCCAGCACCCGACAGTCCCTCGGGCCCAATGAGCAGTTCTTC. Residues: CASTRQSLGPNEQFF.

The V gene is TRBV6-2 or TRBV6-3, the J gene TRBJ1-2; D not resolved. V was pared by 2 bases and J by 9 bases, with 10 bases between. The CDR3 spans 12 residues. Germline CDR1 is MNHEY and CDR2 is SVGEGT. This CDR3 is CASSYGRLSYTF. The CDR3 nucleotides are TGTGCCAGCAGTTACGGCCGTCTGAGCTACACCTTC.

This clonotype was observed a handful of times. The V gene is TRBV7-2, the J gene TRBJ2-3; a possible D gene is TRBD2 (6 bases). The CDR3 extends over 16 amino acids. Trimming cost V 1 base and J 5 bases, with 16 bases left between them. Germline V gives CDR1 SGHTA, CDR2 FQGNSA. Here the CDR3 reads CASSLVAQAGGDTQYF. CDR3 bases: TGTGCCAGCAGCTTAGTTGCCCAGGCCGGGGGAGATACGCAGTATTTT.

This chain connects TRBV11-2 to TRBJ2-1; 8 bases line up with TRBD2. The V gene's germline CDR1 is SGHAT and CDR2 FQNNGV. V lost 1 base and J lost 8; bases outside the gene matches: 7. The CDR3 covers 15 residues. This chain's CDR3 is CASSLVGSGIHEQFF. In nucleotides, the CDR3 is TGTGCCAGCAGCTTAGTCGGTAGCGGGATCCATGAGCAGTTCTTC.

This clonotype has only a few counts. In nucleotides, the CDR3 is TGCGCCAGCAGCTTGGGACATCCGGGACTAGACTACGAGCAGTACTTC. This sequence encodes CASSLGHPGLDYEQYF. The rearrangement uses TRBV5-1 and TRBJ2-7, with 8 bases that match TRBD2. Unmatched junction bases numbered 8, after V lost 0 bases and J lost 3 bases. CDR3 size: 16 residues. Germline CDR1 and CDR2: SGHRS and YFSETQ.

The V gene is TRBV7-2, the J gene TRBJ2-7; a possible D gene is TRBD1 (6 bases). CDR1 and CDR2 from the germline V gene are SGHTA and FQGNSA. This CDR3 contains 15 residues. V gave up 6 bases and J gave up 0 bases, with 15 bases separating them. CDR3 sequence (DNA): TGTGCCAGCAGGATTCAGGGGACCAACTCCTACGAGCAGTACTTC. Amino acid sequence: CASRIQGTNSYEQYF. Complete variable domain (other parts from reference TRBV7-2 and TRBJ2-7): GAGVSQSPSNKVTEKGKDVELRCDPISGHTALYWYRQSLGQGLEFLIYFQGNSAPDKSGLPSDRFSAERTGGSVSTLTIQRTQQEDSAVYLCASRIQGTNSYEQYFGPGTRLTVT.

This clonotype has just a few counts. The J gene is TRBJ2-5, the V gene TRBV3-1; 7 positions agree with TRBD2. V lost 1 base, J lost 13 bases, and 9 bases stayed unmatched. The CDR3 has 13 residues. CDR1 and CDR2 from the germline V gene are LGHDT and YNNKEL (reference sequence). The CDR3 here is CASSQVSGLVAYF. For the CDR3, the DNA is TGTGCCAGCAGCCAAGTCTCCGGACTAGTTGCGTACTTC.

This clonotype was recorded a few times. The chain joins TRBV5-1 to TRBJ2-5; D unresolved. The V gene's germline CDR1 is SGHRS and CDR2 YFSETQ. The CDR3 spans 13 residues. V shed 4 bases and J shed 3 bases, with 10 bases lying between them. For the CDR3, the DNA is TGCGCCAGCAGCAGTCGTCAGGAAGAGACCCAGTACTTC. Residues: CASSSRQEETQYF.

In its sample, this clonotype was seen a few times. CDR3 sequence (DNA): TGTGCCAGCAGCTCCTCCGGGACAGACCCCTCCTACGAGCAGTACTTC. This encodes CASSSSGTDPSYEQYF. The V call is TRBV11-2, the J call TRBJ2-7, with 7 bases that match TRBD1. CDR1 SGHAT and CDR2 FQNNGV come from the germline V gene. The CDR3 spans 16 residues. V shed 4 bases and J 0 bases; nucleotides not matched to a gene: 9.

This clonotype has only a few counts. The CDR3 here is CASSLITEETQYF. In nucleotides, the CDR3 is TGTGCCAGTTCCCTTATTACTGAAGAGACCCAGTACTTC. The V and J genes are TRBV18 and TRBJ2-5; D remains unclear. The germline gives CDR1 KGHSH, CDR2 LQKENI. The CDR3 is 13 amino acids. Trimming pared 9 bases from V and 3 bases from J, leaving 14 bases between. Using reference TRBV18 and TRBJ2-5 for the parts outside the CDR3, the full variable domain is NAGVMQNPRHLVRRRGQEARLRCSPMKGHSHVYWYRQLPEEGLKFMVYLQKENIIDESGMPKERFSAEFPKEGPSILRIQQVVRGDSAAYFCASSLITEETQYFGPGTRLLVL.